Below are 15 T cell receptor beta chains sequenced from a single sample in a study of control samples from healthy donors and cancer patients. Sequencing used immunoSEQ multiplex PCR; TCRdb keeps in-frame clones, though not all of them. The top ten clones hold just over 1.4% of a sample with 150,000 to 200,000 clones, 85% to 90% of them seen once. Sequenced material: blood. The receptor source for this set is a woman between 45 and 60 years old in good health.

The chain combines TRBV9 with TRBJ2-7, with TRBD1 matching 9 bases. V was clipped by 3 bases and J by 4 bases; unmatched bases: 5. This CDR3 has 14 amino acids. Germline loops: CDR1 SGDLS, CDR2 YYNGEE. The CDR3 coding sequence is TGTGCCAGCAGCGGATCGGGACAGGGTTACGAGCAGTACTTC. It translates to CASSGSGQGYEQYF.

This chain joins TRBV11-3 and TRBJ2-5, with D possibly matching TRBD1 (5 bases). Between the trimmed V and J ends, which lost 5 bases and 0 bases, there was a span of 19 bases. The germline CDR1 and CDR2 sequences are SGHNT and YENEEA. This CDR3 contains 17 residues. CDR3 amino acids: CASSAESDRTYQETQYF. In nucleotides, the CDR3 is TGTGCCAGCAGCGCGGAATCTGACAGAACGTACCAAGAGACCCAGTACTTC. The full variable domain, its missing parts supplied by reference TRBV11-3 and TRBJ2-5, is EAGVVQSPRYKIIEKKQPVAFWCNPISGHNTLYWYLQNLGQGPELLIRYENEEAVDDSQLPKDRFSAERLKGVDSTLKIQPAELGDSAVYLCASSAESDRTYQETQYFGPGTRLLVL.

The rearrangement joins TRBV9 to TRBJ2-1; a weak D match, TRBD2 (7 bases). The germline V gene has CDR1 SGDLS and CDR2 YYNGEE. V lost 3 bases, J lost 9 bases, and 16 bases lay in between. This CDR3 contains 14 residues. The CDR3: CASSDPGGPSEQFF. CDR3 DNA sequence: TGTGCCAGCAGCGACCCCGGGGGGCCGAGTGAGCAGTTCTTC. Variable domain in full (rest from reference TRBV9 and TRBJ2-1): DSGVTQTPKHLITATGQRVTLRCSPRSGDLSVYWYQQSLDQGLQFLIQYYNGEERAKGNILERFSAQQFPDLHSELNLSSLELGDSALYFCASSDPGGPSEQFFGPGTRLTVL.

V and J are TRBV27 and TRBJ1-4; D is perhaps TRBD1 (5 bases). Trimming left V 5 bases short and J 7 bases short, with 8 bases between. CDR3 length: 12 residues. The V gene's germline CDR1 is MNHEY and CDR2 SMNVEV (reference sequence). CDR3 sequence reads: CASSDSFEKLFF. The CDR3 DNA follows: TGTGCCAGCAGTGACAGCTTTGAAAAACTGTTTTTT.

This chain uses TRBV7-3 with TRBJ2-3; 11 nucleotides agree with TRBD2. CDR1 is SGHTA, CDR2 FQGTGA, per germline. This CDR3 has 18 amino acids. J lost 0 bases, V lost 5 bases, and 10 bases had no gene match. Written as DNA, the CDR3 is TGTGCCAGCAGCCTCCTAGCGGGAGGTTCGTCTAGCACAGATACGCAGTATTTT. It yields the protein CASSLLAGGSSSTDTQYF.

The J gene is TRBJ1-6, the V gene TRBV2, with a tentative D call TRBD1 (5 bases). Trimming stripped 4 bases from V and 8 bases from J, with 15 bases between. CDR1 SNHLY and CDR2 FYNNEI come from the germline V gene. The CDR3 extends over 15 amino acids. The CDR3 DNA reads as TGTGCCAGCAGTGGGGCCGGGGGACGTTATTCACCCCTCCACTTT. Translated, it gives CASSGAGGRYSPLHF.

The rearrangement links TRBV6-5 to TRBJ2-7, with 10 bases identical to TRBD1. After removal of 7 bases from V and 7 bases from J, the junction contained 10 bases not matched to a gene. The CDR3 is 14 amino acids. Germline lookup yields CDR1 MNHEY and CDR2 SVGAGI. CDR3 sequence (DNA): TGTGCCAGCACTCCGGGACAGGGGTACGGGGAGCAGTACTTC. The encoded protein is CASTPGQGYGEQYF.

J is TRBJ2-7 and V is TRBV29-1; D might be TRBD1 (5 bases). The germline V gene has CDR1 SQVTM and CDR2 ANQGSEA. The CDR3 runs 13 residues. V lost 3 bases, J lost 3 bases, and 12 bases lay in between. CDR3 coding DNA: TGCAGCGTTGATGTCCAGGGTAGCTACGAGCAGTACTTC. This codes for CSVDVQGSYEQYF.

The genes are TRBV7-8 and TRBJ1-5; no definite D call. V lost 1 base, J lost 1 base, and 5 bases lay in between. The CDR3 sequence is 14 residues long. The germline CDR1 and CDR2 sequences are SGHVS and FQNEAQ. CDR3 residues: CASSLGASNQPQHF. The CDR3 coding sequence is TGTGCCAGCAGCTTAGGGGCCAGCAATCAGCCCCAGCATTTT.

The gene calls are TRBV5-5 and TRBJ1-1; D not certain. V lost 0 bases and J 5 bases, leaving 8 bases between the germline ends. Germline assignment: CDR1 SGHKS and CDR2 YYEKEE (reference sequence). This CDR3 has 13 residues. The CDR3 spells CASSLVTGTEAFF. As DNA, the CDR3 is TGTGCCAGCAGCTTGGTGACTGGAACTGAAGCTTTCTTT.

V and J are TRBV5-5 and TRBJ2-2; 10 bases map to TRBD1. In germline, CDR1 is SGHKS, CDR2 YYEKEE (reference sequence). Trimming cost V 4 bases and J 5 bases; bases outside gene matches: 2. The CDR3 has 14 amino acids. The CDR3 spells CASSGGQGTGELFF. In DNA form, the CDR3 reads TGTGCCAGCAGCGGGGGACAGGGGACCGGGGAGCTGTTTTTT.

The chain employs TRBV7-2 and TRBJ2-1; no clear D gene. The germline V gene encodes CDR1 SGHTA and CDR2 FQGNSA. The CDR3 contains 15 residues. Trimming took 1 base from V and 2 from J, leaving 9 bases between them. The CDR3 sequence: CASSLGYGAYNEQFF. As DNA, the CDR3 is TGTGCCAGCAGCTTAGGGTATGGGGCCTACAATGAGCAGTTCTTC.

The sample holds one count of this clone. The chain employs TRBV28 and TRBJ2-7; 7 bases are a match to TRBD2. V shed 5 bases, J shed 2 bases, and the junction held 3 bases outside the gene matches. This CDR3 is built from 13 residues. Germline lookup yields CDR1 MDHEN and CDR2 SYDVKM. CDR3 in amino acids: CASSLTSPYEQYF. The CDR3 DNA follows: TGTGCCAGCAGTCTGACTAGCCCCTACGAGCAGTACTTC.

The V call is TRBV7-8, the J call TRBJ1-5; D is unclear. Trimming removed 6 bases at V and 1 base at J, with 19 bases between. CDR1 SGHVS and CDR2 FQNEAQ come from the germline V gene. The CDR3 is made up of 17 amino acids. The CDR3 DNA sequence: TGTGCCAGCAGTAGGGTCCGGGCGGAATACAGCAATCAGCCCCAGCATTTT. Amino acid sequence: CASSRVRAEYSNQPQHF. Together with reference TRBV7-8 and TRBJ1-5, the CDR3 gives the full variable domain: GAGVSQSPRYKVAKRGQDVALRCDPISGHVSLFWYQQALGQGPEFLTYFQNEAQLDKSGLPSDRFFAERPEGSVSTLKIQRTQQEDSAVYLCASSRVRAEYSNQPQHFGDGTRLSIL.

This CDR3 is CASTPGLGVEAFF. The CDR3 DNA follows: TGTGCCAGCACCCCTGGGTTGGGCGTTGAAGCTTTCTTT. J is TRBJ1-1 and V is TRBV6-5; D uncertain. This CDR3 comprises 13 residues. The V and J ends lost 7 bases and 7 bases respectively, with 16 bases between them. Germline CDR1 and CDR2: MNHEY and SVGAGI.